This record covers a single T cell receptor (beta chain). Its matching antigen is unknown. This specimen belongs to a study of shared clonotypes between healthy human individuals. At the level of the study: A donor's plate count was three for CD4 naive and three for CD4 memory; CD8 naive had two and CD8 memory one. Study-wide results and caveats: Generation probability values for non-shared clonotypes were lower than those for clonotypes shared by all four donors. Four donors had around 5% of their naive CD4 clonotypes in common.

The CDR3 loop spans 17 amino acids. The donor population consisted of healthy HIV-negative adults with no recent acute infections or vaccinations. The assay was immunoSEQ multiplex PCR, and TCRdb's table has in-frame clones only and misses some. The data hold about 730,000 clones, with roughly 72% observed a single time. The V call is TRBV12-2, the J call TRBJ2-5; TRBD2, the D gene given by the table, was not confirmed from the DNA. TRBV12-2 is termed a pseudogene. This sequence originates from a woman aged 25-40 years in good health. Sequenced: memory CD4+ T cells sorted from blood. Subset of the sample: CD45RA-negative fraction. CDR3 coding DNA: TGTGCAAGTCGCCCAAGACTAGCTGAGGTCCCCCAAGAGACCCAGTACTTC. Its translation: CASRPRLAEVPQETQYF.